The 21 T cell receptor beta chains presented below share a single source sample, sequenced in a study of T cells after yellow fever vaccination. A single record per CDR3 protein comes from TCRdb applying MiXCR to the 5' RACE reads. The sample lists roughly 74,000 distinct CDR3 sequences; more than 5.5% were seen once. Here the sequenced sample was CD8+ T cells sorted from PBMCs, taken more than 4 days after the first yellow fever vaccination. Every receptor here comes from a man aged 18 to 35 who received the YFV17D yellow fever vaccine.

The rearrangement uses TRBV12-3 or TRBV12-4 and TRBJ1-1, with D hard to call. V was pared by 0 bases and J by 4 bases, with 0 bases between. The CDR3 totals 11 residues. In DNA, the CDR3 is TGTGCCAGCAGTTTAGCCACTGAAGCTTTCTTT. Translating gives CASSLATEAFF.

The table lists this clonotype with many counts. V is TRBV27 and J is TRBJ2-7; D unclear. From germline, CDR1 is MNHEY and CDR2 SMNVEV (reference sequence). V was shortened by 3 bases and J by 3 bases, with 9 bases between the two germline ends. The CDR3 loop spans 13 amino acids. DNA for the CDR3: TGTGCCAGCAGTTTCCATTTGGGCTACGAGCAGTACGTC. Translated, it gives CASSFHLGYEQYV.

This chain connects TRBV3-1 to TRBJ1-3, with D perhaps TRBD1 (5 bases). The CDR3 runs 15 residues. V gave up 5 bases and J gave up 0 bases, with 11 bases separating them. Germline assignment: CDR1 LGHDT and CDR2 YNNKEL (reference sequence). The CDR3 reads CASSSGGISGNTIYF. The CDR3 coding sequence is TGTGCCAGCAGCTCCGGGGGGATCTCTGGAAACACCATATATTTT.

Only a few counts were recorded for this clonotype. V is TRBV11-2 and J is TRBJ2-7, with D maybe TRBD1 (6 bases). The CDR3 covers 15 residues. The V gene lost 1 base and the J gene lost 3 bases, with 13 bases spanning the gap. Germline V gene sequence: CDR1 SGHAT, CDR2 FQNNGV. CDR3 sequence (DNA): TGTGCCAGCAGCTTAGCAGCCACAGGGTTCTACGAGCAGTACGTC. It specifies CASSLAATGFYEQYV.

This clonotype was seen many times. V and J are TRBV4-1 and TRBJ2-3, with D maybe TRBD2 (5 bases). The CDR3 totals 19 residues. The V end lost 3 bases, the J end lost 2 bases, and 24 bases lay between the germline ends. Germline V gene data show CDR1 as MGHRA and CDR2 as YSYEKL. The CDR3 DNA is TGCGCCAGCAGCCATCCCCGGGTGAGAGGGCCTCGCGACACAGATACGCAGTATTTT. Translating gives CASSHPRVRGPRDTDTQYF.

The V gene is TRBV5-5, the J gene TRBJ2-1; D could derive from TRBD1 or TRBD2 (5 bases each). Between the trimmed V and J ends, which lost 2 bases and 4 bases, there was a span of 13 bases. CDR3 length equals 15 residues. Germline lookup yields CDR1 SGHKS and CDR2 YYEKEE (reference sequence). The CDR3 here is CASSLTQGVYNEQFF. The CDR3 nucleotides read TGTGCCAGCAGCTTAACCCAGGGAGTTTACAATGAGCAGTTCTTC. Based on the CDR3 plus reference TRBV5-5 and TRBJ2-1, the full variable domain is DAGVTQSPTHLIKTRGQQVTLRCSPISGHKSVSWYQQVLGQGPQFIFQYYEKEERGRGNFPDRFSARQFPNYSSELNVNALLLGDSALYLCASSLTQGVYNEQFFGPGTRLTVL.

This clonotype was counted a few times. The CDR3 sequence: CASSVRSDSLTSYNEQFF. CDR3 sequence (DNA): TGCGCCAGCAGCGTTCGAAGCGACAGCCTGACCTCCTACAATGAGCAGTTCTTC. The chain recombines TRBV4-3 with TRBJ2-1, with D maybe TRBD1 (5 bases). Trimming cost V 5 bases and J 0 bases, with 20 bases left between them. Germline assignment: CDR1 LGHNA and CDR2 YSLEER. This CDR3 contains 18 residues.

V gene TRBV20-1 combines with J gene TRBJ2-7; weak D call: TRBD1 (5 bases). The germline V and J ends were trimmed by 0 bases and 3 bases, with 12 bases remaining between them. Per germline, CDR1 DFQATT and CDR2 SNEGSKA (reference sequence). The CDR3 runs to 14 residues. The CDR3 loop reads CSARDVKGLYEQYF. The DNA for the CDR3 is TGCAGTGCTAGAGATGTCAAGGGGCTCTACGAGCAGTACTTC.

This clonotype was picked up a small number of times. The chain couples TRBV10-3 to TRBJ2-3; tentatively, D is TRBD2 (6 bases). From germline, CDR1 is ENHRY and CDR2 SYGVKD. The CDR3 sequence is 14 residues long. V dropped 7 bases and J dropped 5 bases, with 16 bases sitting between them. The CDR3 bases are TGTGCCATCAAAGGAGGCAGGGAGGAAGATACGCAGTATTTT. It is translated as CAIKGGREEDTQYF.

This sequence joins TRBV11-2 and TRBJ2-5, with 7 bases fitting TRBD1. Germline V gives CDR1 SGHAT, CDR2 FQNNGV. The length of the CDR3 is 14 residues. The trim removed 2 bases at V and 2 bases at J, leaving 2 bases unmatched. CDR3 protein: CASSLTGVQETQYF. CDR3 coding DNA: TGTGCCAGCAGCTTAACAGGGGTTCAAGAGACCCAGTACTTC. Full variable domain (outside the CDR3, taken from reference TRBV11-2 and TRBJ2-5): EAGVAQSPRYKIIEKRQSVAFWCNPISGHATLYWYQQILGQGPKLLIQFQNNGVVDDSQLPKDRFSAERLKGVDSTLKIQPAKLEDSAVYLCASSLTGVQETQYFGPGTRLLVL.

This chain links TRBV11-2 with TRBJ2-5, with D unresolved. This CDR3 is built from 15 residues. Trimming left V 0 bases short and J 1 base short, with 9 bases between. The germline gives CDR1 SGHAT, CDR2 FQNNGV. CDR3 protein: CASSLDYDFQETQYF. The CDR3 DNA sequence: TGTGCCAGCAGCTTAGATTACGACTTCCAAGAGACCCAGTACTTC.

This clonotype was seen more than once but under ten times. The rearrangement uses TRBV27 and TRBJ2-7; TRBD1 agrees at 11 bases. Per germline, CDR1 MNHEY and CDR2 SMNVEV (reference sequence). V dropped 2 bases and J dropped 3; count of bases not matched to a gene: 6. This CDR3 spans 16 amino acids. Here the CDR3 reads CASSLLGTGGLYEQYF. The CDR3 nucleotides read TGTGCCAGCAGTTTACTCGGGACAGGGGGTCTCTACGAGCAGTACTTC.

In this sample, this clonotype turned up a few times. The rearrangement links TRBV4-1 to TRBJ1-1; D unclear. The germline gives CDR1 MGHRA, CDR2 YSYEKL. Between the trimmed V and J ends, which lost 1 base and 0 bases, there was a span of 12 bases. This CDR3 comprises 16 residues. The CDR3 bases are TGCGCCAGCAGCCAAGGGGTGGTCCGACTGAACACTGAAGCTTTCTTT. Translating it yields CASSQGVVRLNTEAFF.

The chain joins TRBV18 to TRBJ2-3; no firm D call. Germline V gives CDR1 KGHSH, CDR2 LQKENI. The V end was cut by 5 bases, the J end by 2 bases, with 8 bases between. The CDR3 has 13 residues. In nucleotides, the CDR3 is TGTGCCAGCTCAGACGACAACACAGATACGCAGTATTTT. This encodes CASSDDNTDTQYF.

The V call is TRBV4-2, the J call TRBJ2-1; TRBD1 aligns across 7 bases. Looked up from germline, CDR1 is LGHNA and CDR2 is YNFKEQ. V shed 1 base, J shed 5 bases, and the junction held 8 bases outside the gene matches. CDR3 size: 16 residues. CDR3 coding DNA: TGTGCCAGCAGCCAAGTAACAGGGGATCTAAACAATGAGCAGTTCTTC. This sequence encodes CASSQVTGDLNNEQFF.

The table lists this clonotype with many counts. In nucleotides, the CDR3 is TGTGCCAGCAGCCAAGGGGGGGGTGAGCAGTTCTTC. It is translated as CASSQGGGEQFF. The rearrangement links TRBV6-6 to TRBJ2-1; D might be TRBD2 (7 bases). CDR3 length: 12 residues. V was shortened by 6 bases and J by 9 bases, with 12 bases between the two germline ends. Germline V CDR1 and CDR2: MNHNY, SVGAGI (reference sequence).

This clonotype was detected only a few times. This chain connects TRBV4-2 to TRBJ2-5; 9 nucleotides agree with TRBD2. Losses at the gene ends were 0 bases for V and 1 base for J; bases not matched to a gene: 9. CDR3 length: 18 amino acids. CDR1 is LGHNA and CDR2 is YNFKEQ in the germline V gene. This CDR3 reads CASSQEGGLAGFQETQYF. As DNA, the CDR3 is TGTGCCAGCAGCCAAGAGGGCGGGCTAGCGGGGTTCCAAGAGACCCAGTACTTC.

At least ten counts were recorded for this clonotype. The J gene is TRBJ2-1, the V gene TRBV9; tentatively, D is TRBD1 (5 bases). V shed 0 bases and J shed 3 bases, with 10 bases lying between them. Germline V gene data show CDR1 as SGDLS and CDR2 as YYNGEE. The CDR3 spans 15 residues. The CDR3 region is CASSVGVGVYNEQFF. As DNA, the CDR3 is TGTGCCAGCAGCGTAGGGGTAGGGGTCTACAATGAGCAGTTCTTC. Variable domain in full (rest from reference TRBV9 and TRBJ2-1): DSGVTQTPKHLITATGQRVTLRCSPRSGDLSVYWYQQSLDQGLQFLIQYYNGEERAKGNILERFSAQQFPDLHSELNLSSLELGDSALYFCASSVGVGVYNEQFFGPGTRLTVL.

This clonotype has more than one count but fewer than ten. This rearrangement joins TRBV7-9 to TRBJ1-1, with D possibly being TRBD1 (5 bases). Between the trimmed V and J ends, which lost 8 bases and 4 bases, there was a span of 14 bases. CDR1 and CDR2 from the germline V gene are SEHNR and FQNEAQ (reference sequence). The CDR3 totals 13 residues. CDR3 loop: CASLVQEITEAFF. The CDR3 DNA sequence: TGTGCCAGCCTCGTACAGGAGATCACTGAAGCTTTCTTT.

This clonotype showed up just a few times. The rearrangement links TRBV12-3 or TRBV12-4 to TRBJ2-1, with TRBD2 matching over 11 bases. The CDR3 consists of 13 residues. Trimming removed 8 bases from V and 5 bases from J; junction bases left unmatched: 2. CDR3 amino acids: CASALAGDNEQFF. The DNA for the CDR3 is TGTGCCAGCGCACTAGCGGGGGACAATGAGCAGTTCTTC.

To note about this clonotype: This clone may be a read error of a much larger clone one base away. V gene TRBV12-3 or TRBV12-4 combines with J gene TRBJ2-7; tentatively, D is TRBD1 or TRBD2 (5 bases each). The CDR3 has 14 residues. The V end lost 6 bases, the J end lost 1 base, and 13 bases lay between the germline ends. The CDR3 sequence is CASSPEGNSYEQYF. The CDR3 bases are TGTGCCAGCAGCCCAGAGGGGAATTCCTACGAGCAGTACTTC.